Listed below are T cell receptor beta chains from one sample, sequenced in a study of T-cell memory formation after mild COVID-19. MiXCR, run by TCRdb on the 5' RACE reads, gives a single entry per CDR3 protein. Of 190,000 or so distinct CDR3 sequences in the sample, 20% to 25% are singletons; the top ten hold more than 20%. The sequenced sample consisted of PBMCs or a T cell subset sorted from them (not recorded which). These receptors came from an adult woman who had mild COVID-19 (a few samples of this study predate the infection). Cell type and time point are not known. CDR3s include the opening cysteine and the closing phenylalanine or tryptophan. The D gene is left open where the match is weak. Clone size, where shown, is once, few, many, or a class for clones that have expanded.

V: TRBV4-1; size: few; J: TRBJ2-7; D: TRBD1; CDR3: CASSQPRTGDYEQYF; DNA: TGCGCCAGCAGCCAGCCCCGGACAGGGGACTACGAGCAGTACTTC
V: TRBV7-8; size: few; J: TRBJ2-2; D: TRBD2; CDR3: CASSYGLAGAPGTGELFF; DNA: TGTGCCAGCAGCTACGGACTAGCGGGGGCCCCTGGGACCGGGGAGCTGTTTTTT
V: TRBV12-3/TRBV12-4; size: NA; J: TRBJ1-4; D: NA; CDR3: CASREDGYNEKLFF; DNA: TGTGCCAGCAGAGAGGACGGTTATAATGAAAAACTGTTTTTT
V: TRBV5-1; size: NA; J: TRBJ2-7; D: TRBD1; CDR3: CASRVQGALPYEQYF; DNA: TGCGCCAGCAGGGTTCAGGGGGCGCTTCCCTACGAGCAGTACTTC
V: TRBV3-1; size: many; J: TRBJ1-2; D: NA; CDR3: CASSQDRLGTIGYTF; DNA: TGTGCCAGCAGCCAAGATAGGCTCGGGACTATTGGCTACACCTTC
V: TRBV15; size: NA; J: TRBJ2-1; D: NA; CDR3: CATSSGPLWGFF; DNA: TGTGCCACCAGCAGTGGGCCTCTCTGGGGGTTCTTC
V: TRBV15; size: NA; J: TRBJ2-1; D: NA; CDR3: CATSRDSGPSSYNEQFF; DNA: TGTGCCACCAGCAGAGATTCGGGACCGAGCTCCTACAATGAGCAGTTCTTC
V: TRBV7-3; size: NA; J: TRBJ2-1; D: TRBD2; CDR3: CASSPLAGGLRQQFF; DNA: TGTGCCAGCAGCCCCCTAGCGGGGGGACTCAGACAGCAGTTCTTC
V: TRBV29-1; size: NA; J: TRBJ1-1; D: NA; CDR3: CSVVSEKAFF; DNA: TGCAGCGTTGTATCCGAAAAAGCTTTCTTT
V: TRBV30; size: NA; J: TRBJ1-3; D: NA; CDR3: CAWSGIGGPGNTIYF; DNA: TGTGCCTGGAGTGGGATTGGGGGGCCTGGAAACACCATATATTTT
V: TRBV7-9; size: few; J: TRBJ2-7; D: NA; CDR3: CASSPGVAYEQYF; DNA: TGTGCCAGCAGCCCGGGAGTGGCCTACGAGCAGTACTTC
V: TRBV4-1; size: NA; J: TRBJ1-4; D: TRBD1; CDR3: CASRSDRVVEPEKLFF; DNA: TGCGCCAGCCGCTCGGACAGGGTGGTCGAGCCTGAAAAACTGTTTTTT
V: TRBV27; size: few; J: TRBJ1-5; D: TRBD1; CDR3: CATSRQGRDQPQHF; DNA: TGTGCCACCAGCCGACAGGGGAGGGATCAGCCCCAGCATTTT
V: TRBV16; size: NA; J: TRBJ1-1; D: NA; CDR3: CASSQGRANTEAFF; DNA: TGTGCCAGCAGCCAAGGCAGGGCGAACACTGAAGCTTTCTTT
V: TRBV5-1; size: many; J: TRBJ1-2; D: TRBD1; CDR3: CASSFRGQGYGYTF; DNA: TGCGCCAGCAGCTTTCGAGGACAGGGATATGGCTACACCTTC
V: TRBV6-2/TRBV6-3; size: few; J: TRBJ1-1; D: NA; CDR3: CASSYSPPSTVMNTEAFF; DNA: TGTGCCAGCAGTTACAGTCCTCCGTCGACAGTCATGAACACTGAAGCTTTCTTT
V: TRBV29-1; size: few; J: TRBJ2-7; D: NA; CDR3: CSVEDHGSYEQYF; DNA: TGCAGCGTTGAAGATCACGGGAGTTACGAGCAGTACTTC
V: TRBV15; size: NA; J: TRBJ2-1; D: NA; CDR3: CATSSLAYPSDNEQFF; DNA: TGTGCCACCAGCAGCCTAGCGTACCCCTCGGACAATGAGCAGTTCTTC
V: TRBV24-1; size: few; J: TRBJ1-5; D: NA; CDR3: CATSVGPYQPQHF; DNA: TGTGCCACCAGCGTTGGACCGTATCAGCCCCAGCATTTT
V: TRBV5-1; size: NA; J: TRBJ2-5; D: NA; CDR3: CASSLGVRDSGETQYF; DNA: TGCGCCAGCAGCTTGGGCGTCCGGGACTCAGGGGAGACCCAGTACTTC
V: TRBV7-9; size: NA; J: TRBJ2-3; D: TRBD1; CDR3: CASSSPDRVGTDTQYF; DNA: TGTGCCAGCAGCTCCCCGGACAGGGTTGGCACAGATACGCAGTATTTT
V: TRBV9; size: NA; J: TRBJ2-7; D: NA; CDR3: CASSVVPNGLGAEQYF; DNA: TGTGCCAGCAGCGTAGTCCCAAACGGTCTGGGGGCAGAGCAGTACTTC
V: TRBV29-1; size: NA; J: TRBJ2-7; D: TRBD2; CDR3: CSVRDRPGLAGVIPYEQYF; DNA: TGCAGCGTACGGGACAGACCGGGACTAGCGGGAGTTATACCCTACGAGCAGTACTTC
V: TRBV7-9; size: medium-sized; J: TRBJ2-3; D: NA; CDR3: CASSPDSFTPDTQYF; DNA: TGTGCCAGCAGCCCGGACAGCTTTACCCCAGATACGCAGTATTTT
V: TRBV30; size: NA; J: TRBJ1-1; D: TRBD1; CDR3: CAWSSTGDSEAFF; DNA: TGTGCCTGGAGTTCCACAGGGGATTCCGAAGCTTTCTTT
V: TRBV7-9; size: many; J: TRBJ2-2; D: NA; CDR3: CASSLVGVNTGELFF; DNA: TGTGCCAGCAGCTTAGTCGGAGTAAACACCGGGGAGCTGTTTTTT
V: TRBV12-3/TRBV12-4; size: NA; J: TRBJ2-6; D: NA; CDR3: CASSLDAGANVLTF; DNA: TGTGCCAGCAGCTTAGATGCTGGGGCCAACGTCCTGACTTTC
V: TRBV19; size: NA; J: TRBJ2-7; D: TRBD1; CDR3: CASSPFGQGWEQYF; DNA: TGTGCCAGTAGTCCCTTCGGACAGGGCTGGGAGCAGTACTTC
V: TRBV13; size: few; J: TRBJ2-7; D: NA; CDR3: CASSFGQPSSYEQYF; DNA: TGTGCCAGCAGCTTCGGTCAACCGAGCTCCTACGAGCAGTACTTC
V: TRBV20-1; size: many; J: TRBJ2-3; D: NA; CDR3: CSARDVQNPSTDTQYF; DNA: TGCAGTGCTAGAGATGTGCAGAACCCTAGCACAGATACGCAGTATTTT
V: TRBV12-3/TRBV12-4; size: few; J: TRBJ2-7; D: NA; CDR3: CASSPPSRGGSYEQYF; DNA: TGTGCCAGCAGTCCCCCCTCCAGGGGAGGGTCCTACGAGCAGTACTTC
V: TRBV15; size: many; J: TRBJ2-1; D: TRBD2; CDR3: CATSLQREGPSYNEQFF; DNA: TGTGCCACCAGCCTCCAGCGGGAGGGCCCCTCCTACAATGAGCAGTTCTTC
V: TRBV7-2; size: NA; J: TRBJ1-1; D: NA; CDR3: CASSPWGVTTNTEAFF; DNA: TGTGCCAGCAGCCCGTGGGGGGTGACCACAAACACTGAAGCTTTCTTT
V: TRBV29-1; size: few; J: TRBJ2-5; D: TRBD2; CDR3: CSVETPLAGETQYF; DNA: TGCAGCGTTGAAACACCCTTAGCGGGAGAGACCCAGTACTTC
V: TRBV24-1; size: NA; J: TRBJ2-7; D: NA; CDR3: CATRQGSSYEQYF; DNA: TGTGCCACCAGGCAGGGGAGCTCCTACGAGCAGTACTTC
V: TRBV5-1; size: few; J: TRBJ2-7; D: TRBD1; CDR3: CASSWWTGDDEQYF; DNA: TGCGCCAGCAGCTGGTGGACAGGGGACGACGAGCAGTACTTC
V: TRBV20-1; size: few; J: TRBJ1-1; D: NA; CDR3: CSAQIEGAHTEAFF; DNA: TGCAGTGCCCAGATTGAAGGGGCTCACACTGAAGCTTTCTTT
V: TRBV7-9; size: many; J: TRBJ2-7; D: NA; CDR3: CASSLETYYEQYF; DNA: TGTGCCAGCAGCTTAGAGACTTACTACGAGCAGTACTTC
V: TRBV24-1; size: NA; J: TRBJ1-5; D: TRBD1; CDR3: CATSDLDREANQPQHF; DNA: TGTGCCACCAGTGATTTGGACAGGGAGGCCAATCAGCCCCAGCATTTT
V: TRBV5-1; size: medium-sized; J: TRBJ2-7; D: NA; CDR3: CASSLGGYEQYF; DNA: TGTGCCAGCAGTTTAGGGGGCTACGAGCAGTACTTC
V: TRBV6-5; size: NA; J: TRBJ1-2; D: NA; CDR3: CASSYSVAATTLYGYTF; DNA: TGTGCCAGCAGTTACTCGGTGGCAGCAACTACCTTGTATGGCTACACCTTC
V: TRBV4-3; size: few; J: TRBJ2-3; D: NA; CDR3: CASSQDARASGLGGAQYF; DNA: TGCGCCAGCAGCCAAGATGCGAGGGCTAGCGGCCTAGGGGGGGCGCAGTATTTT
V: TRBV6-6; size: NA; J: TRBJ2-1; D: TRBD1; CDR3: CASSYSEGASYNEQFF; DNA: TGTGCCAGCAGTTATTCCGAGGGGGCCTCCTACAATGAGCAGTTCTTC
V: TRBV7-8; size: NA; J: TRBJ2-5; D: NA; CDR3: CASSLVGPEETQYF; DNA: TGTGCCAGCAGCTTAGTGGGGCCGGAGGAGACCCAGTACTTC
V: TRBV4-3; size: few; J: TRBJ2-4; D: TRBD2; CDR3: CASSSIPLAGGSANIQYF; DNA: TGCGCCAGCAGCTCAATCCCCCTAGCGGGAGGGTCGGCGAACATTCAGTACTTC
V: TRBV20-1; size: few; J: TRBJ2-7; D: TRBD2; CDR3: CSARDSYNSPREVYEQYF; DNA: TGCAGTGCTAGAGACTCCTATAACTCACCGCGGGAGGTCTACGAGCAGTACTTC
V: TRBV27; size: NA; J: TRBJ2-2; D: NA; CDR3: CASSFGDTGELFF; DNA: TGTGCCAGCAGTTTCGGGGACACCGGGGAGCTGTTTTTT
V: TRBV30; size: NA; J: TRBJ2-1; D: TRBD2; CDR3: CAWRGLAGARGYNEQFF; DNA: TGTGCCTGGAGGGGACTAGCGGGAGCCCGAGGCTACAATGAGCAGTTCTTC
V: TRBV5-4; size: NA; J: TRBJ1-2; D: TRBD1; CDR3: CASSLVPDRVYGYTF; DNA: TGTGCCAGCAGCTTGGTACCGGACAGGGTCTATGGCTACACCTTC
V: TRBV11-2; size: NA; J: TRBJ1-5; D: NA; CDR3: CASSLQGAQPQHF; DNA: TGTGCCAGCAGCTTACAAGGGGCCCAGCCCCAGCATTTT
V: TRBV29-1; size: NA; J: TRBJ2-6; D: NA; CDR3: CSVVASGSGANVLTF; DNA: TGCAGCGTTGTGGCTTCCGGGTCTGGGGCCAACGTCCTGACTTTC
V: TRBV4-3; size: few; J: TRBJ2-1; D: TRBD1; CDR3: CASSVRDRASNEQFF; DNA: TGCGCCAGCAGCGTTCGGGACAGGGCATCCAATGAGCAGTTCTTC